The source of this TCR beta chain is a study of yellow fever vaccine responses in identical twins. Whole-study findings and limits: On the reported evidence, twins' vaccine T cell responses seemed partly convergent and partly personalized.

The V gene's germline CDR1 is SGHNT and CDR2 YENEEA. V shed 5 bases and J 3 bases; nucleotides not matched to a gene: 7. The CDR3 has 14 amino acids. A word on this clonotype: Its antigen is unknown.

TCRdb called the RT-PCR reads again in MiXCR, with one record for every CDR3 protein. The sample holds more than 15,000 distinct CDR3 sequences, under 70% seen once. This TCR was sampled from a woman aged 18-35 years who received the yellow fever vaccine. This chain links TRBV11-3 with TRBJ2-7; TRBD1 matches 7 bases. The starting material was T cells from blood (PBMCs), unsorted or a sorted subset (not recorded which), obtained before or after yellow fever vaccination (not recorded which). Written as DNA, the CDR3 is TGTGCCAGCAGCCAAACAGCAGGGGGCTACGAGCAGTACTTC. Translating it yields CASSQTAGGYEQYF.